The rows below give T cell receptor beta chains drawn from one sample of a study of blood T cell repertoires in COVID-19. Method: immunoSEQ multiplex PCR; TCRdb's copy keeps in-frame clones and lacks some. Of 120,000 to 150,000 clones in the sample, 70% to 90% were seen once. The sequenced material came from peripheral blood. These receptors were obtained from a woman of 80 years or more with acute or convalescent COVID-19. Each CDR3 is given with its conserved first and last residue. A D gene is named only where the DNA matches it firmly. Size is stated for part of the rows, as once, few or many counts, or as a class when the clone is expanded.

d_gene	v_gene	j_gene	abundance	CDR3aa	CDR3nt
-	TRBV5-1	TRBJ2-5	-	CASSLGVGQSEETQYF	TGCGCCAGCAGCTTGGGTGTGGGTCAGAGCGAAGAGACCCAGTACTTC
-	TRBV19	TRBJ1-3	-	CASETGSSGNTIYF	TGTGCCAGTGAAACGGGGAGCTCTGGAAACACCATATATTTT
-	TRBV6-5	TRBJ1-5	once	CASSYSRGQPQHF	TGTGCCAGCAGTTACAGCAGGGGTCAGCCCCAGCATTTT
TRBD2	TRBV6-2/TRBV6-3	TRBJ2-1	-	CASRPYRGGASYNEQFF	TGTGCCAGCAGACCTTATCGCGGGGGGGCCTCCTACAATGAGCAGTTCTTC
-	TRBV12-3/TRBV12-4	TRBJ1-5	-	CATSGGQNQPQHF	TGTGCCACCTCCGGCGGACAGAATCAGCCCCAGCATTTT
-	TRBV6-2/TRBV6-3	TRBJ1-2	-	CASSLQGYNYGYTF	TGTGCCAGCAGCCTCCAGGGTTATAACTATGGCTACACCTTC
-	TRBV5-1	TRBJ1-3	-	CASSRDMSGNTIYF	TGCGCCAGCAGCCGGGATATGAGTGGAAACACCATATATTTT
TRBD1	TRBV9	TRBJ2-2	-	CASSPSKGALMSTGELFF	TGTGCCAGCAGCCCGTCAAAGGGGGCTTTAATGTCAACCGGGGAGCTGTTTTTT
-	TRBV6-5	TRBJ1-1	-	CASRDAGGARTEAFF	TGTGCCAGCAGGGACGCGGGGGGGGCGCGTACTGAAGCTTTCTTT
-	TRBV9	TRBJ2-2	-	CASSVGVPRSGELFF	TGTGCCAGCAGCGTAGGTGTCCCGAGATCCGGGGAGCTGTTTTTT
-	TRBV12-2	TRBJ1-2	once	CASRLEGDRGFWYGYTF	TGTGCAAGTCGCTTAGAAGGGGACAGGGGGTTTTGGTATGGCTACACCTTC
TRBD2	TRBV5-1	TRBJ2-1	-	CASTALAGGYNEQFF	TGCGCCAGCACCGCCCTAGCGGGGGGCTACAATGAGCAGTTCTTC
TRBD1	TRBV3-1/TRBV3-2	TRBJ1-1	-	CASSLGADRGNAFF	TGTGCCAGCAGCCTAGGGGCGGACAGGGGGAATGCTTTCTTT
-	TRBV5-1	TRBJ1-3	-	CASSAQGGNTIYF	TGCGCCAGCAGCGCACAGGGAGGAAACACCATATATTTT
TRBD1	TRBV10-3	TRBJ1-2	-	CAIRTKTGVSHYGYTF	TGTGCCATCAGGACCAAGACAGGGGTATCCCACTATGGCTACACCTTC
-	TRBV18	TRBJ1-5	-	CASSLQYNQPQHF	TGTGCCAGCTCATTACAGTACAATCAGCCCCAGCATTTT
TRBD2	TRBV6-1	TRBJ2-1	-	CASSELGTSGPYNEQFF	TGTGCCAGCAGTGAATTGGGTACTAGCGGCCCCTACAATGAGCAGTTCTTC
-	TRBV3-1/TRBV3-2	TRBJ2-5	-	CASTRGRETQYF	TGTGCCAGCACAAGGGGCCGAGAGACCCAGTACTTC
-	TRBV15	TRBJ2-5	few	CATSRDREETQYF	TGTGCCACCAGCAGAGATAGGGAGGAGACCCAGTACTTC
TRBD1	TRBV10-3	TRBJ2-1	-	CASEPGQGNNEQFF	TGTGCCAGCGAGCCGGGACAGGGGAACAATGAGCAGTTCTTC
-	TRBV7-3	TRBJ1-1	-	CASSYGAGNTEAFF	TGTGCCAGCAGCTACGGAGCGGGGAACACTGAAGCTTTCTTT
TRBD2	TRBV11-3	TRBJ2-1	-	CASSPRKTSGGYNEQFF	TGTGCCAGCAGCCCAAGAAAGACTAGCGGGGGGTACAATGAGCAGTTCTTC
TRBD2	TRBV5-1	TRBJ2-5	-	CASSLDPGLAEETQYF	TGCGCCAGCAGCCTAGACCCGGGACTAGCGGAAGAGACCCAGTACTTC
-	TRBV9	TRBJ1-2	-	CASSVSGGGYTF	TGTGCCAGCAGCGTATCCGGGGGTGGCTACACCTTC
-	TRBV15	TRBJ1-4	-	CATSRGYLSTNEKLFF	TGTGCCACCAGCAGAGGTTATCTATCAACTAATGAAAAACTGTTTTTT
-	TRBV29-1	TRBJ1-1	-	CSVLVVNTEAFF	TGCAGCGTACTGGTGGTGAACACTGAAGCTTTCTTT
-	TRBV5-1	TRBJ1-2	-	CASSLGHLNYGYTF	TGCGCCAGCAGCTTGGGACACCTTAACTATGGCTACACCTTC
TRBD1	TRBV6-5	TRBJ2-7	-	CASSSRPGQGDEQYF	TGTGCCAGCAGTTCGCGCCCCGGACAGGGGGACGAGCAGTACTTC
-	TRBV12-3/TRBV12-4	TRBJ2-3	-	CASSYSVDTQYF	TGTGCCAGCAGTTACAGTGTAGATACGCAGTATTTT
TRBD2	TRBV6-6	TRBJ2-5	-	CASSRTSGGASETQYF	TGTGCCAGCAGTCGTACTAGCGGGGGGGCCAGTGAGACCCAGTACTTC
TRBD1	TRBV4-1	TRBJ2-7	-	CASSQGVPGQGNTYEQYF	TGCGCCAGCAGCCAAGGCGTACCGGGACAGGGCAATACCTACGAGCAGTACTTC
-	TRBV5-1	TRBJ2-3	-	CASSTGQKPDTQYF	TGCGCCAGCAGCACAGGACAGAAGCCAGATACGCAGTATTTT
-	TRBV5-1	TRBJ1-2	-	CASSREENYGYTF	TGCGCCAGCAGCCGAGAGGAGAACTATGGCTACACCTTC
TRBD1	TRBV4-1	TRBJ1-2	-	CASSQADRAWGYTF	TGCGCCAGCAGCCAAGCTGACAGGGCATGGGGCTACACCTTC
TRBD1	TRBV19	TRBJ1-2	-	CASRVTGGGYGDGYTF	TGTGCCAGTAGAGTGACAGGGGGAGGATACGGAGATGGCTACACCTTC
-	TRBV24-1	TRBJ2-5	-	CATSDSRVQETQYF	TGTGCCACCAGTGATTCCCGGGTCCAAGAGACCCAGTACTTC
-	TRBV7-2	TRBJ1-1	few	CASSLRTANTEAFF	TGTGCCAGCAGCCTCCGGACAGCTAACACTGAAGCTTTCTTT
-	TRBV10-3	TRBJ1-2	-	CATRQDRTDYGYTF	TGTGCCACCAGACAGGACCGTACAGACTATGGCTACACCTTC
-	TRBV3-1/TRBV3-2	TRBJ2-7	-	CASSHGTTYEQYF	TGTGCCAGCAGCCATGGCACAACCTACGAGCAGTACTTC
-	TRBV7-8	TRBJ2-3	-	CASSLSRRGTDTQYF	TGTGCCAGCAGCTTAAGCAGAAGGGGGACAGATACGCAGTATTTT
TRBD1	TRBV3-1/TRBV3-2	TRBJ1-1	-	CASSQVYRGLVVNTEAFF	TGTGCCAGCAGCCAGGTTTACAGGGGGCTGGTGGTGAACACTGAAGCTTTCTTT
-	TRBV6-2/TRBV6-3	TRBJ1-4	few	CASSTTGKLFF	TGTGCCAGCAGCACAACAGGGAAACTGTTTTTT
-	TRBV7-2	TRBJ1-2	-	CATRGGQTYGYTF	TGTGCCACCCGAGGAGGGCAGACCTATGGCTACACCTTC
TRBD1	TRBV7-9	TRBJ1-1	-	CASSSDREEAFF	TGTGCCAGCAGCTCGGACAGGGAAGAAGCTTTCTTT
-	TRBV7-3	TRBJ1-1	-	CASSLTQGSTEAFF	TGTGCCAGCAGCCTGACCCAGGGTTCCACTGAAGCTTTCTTT
TRBD1	TRBV2	TRBJ1-1	-	CASTAEGGRTEAFF	TGTGCCAGCACTGCAGAAGGGGGCAGAACTGAAGCTTTCTTT
-	TRBV25-1	TRBJ2-1	-	CASSERKRNEQFF	TGTGCCAGCAGTGAGAGGAAGAGGAATGAGCAGTTCTTC
TRBD1	TRBV29-1	TRBJ1-1	-	CSAGGTGRTEAFF	TGCAGCGCCGGGGGGACAGGGAGAACTGAAGCTTTCTTT
TRBD1	TRBV4-3	TRBJ1-2	-	CASSQTWTGNYGYTF	TGCGCCAGCAGCCAAACCTGGACAGGGAACTATGGCTACACCTTC
TRBD1	TRBV19	TRBJ1-2	-	CASRVRGQGIRDGYTF	TGTGCCAGTAGGGTTCGTGGACAGGGGATTAGGGATGGCTACACCTTC
-	TRBV29-1	TRBJ2-4	-	CSVAQGSKNIQYF	TGCAGCGTTGCACAGGGATCCAAAAACATTCAGTACTTC
-	TRBV7-8	TRBJ1-6	-	CASSYPGRGMNSPLHF	TGTGCCAGCAGCTACCCAGGGAGGGGGATGAATTCACCCCTCCACTTT
-	TRBV19	TRBJ1-5	-	CASSPTGNGGNQPQHF	TGTGCCAGTAGCCCTACAGGGAATGGGGGCAATCAGCCCCAGCATTTT
-	TRBV10-3	TRBJ2-1	-	CAISKQGGLYNEQFF	TGTGCCATCAGTAAGCAGGGCGGTTTATACAATGAGCAGTTCTTC
-	TRBV29-1	TRBJ2-1	-	CSAYRGGVMDNEQFF	TGCAGCGCCTACAGAGGGGGGGTGATGGATAATGAGCAGTTCTTC
-	TRBV5-4	TRBJ1-2	-	CASILTGGNGYTF	TGTGCCAGCATCCTGACAGGAGGTAATGGCTACACCTTC
TRBD2	TRBV18	TRBJ2-5	few	CASAGTSAQETQYF	TGTGCCAGCGCCGGGACTAGCGCACAAGAGACCCAGTACTTC
-	TRBV18	TRBJ1-1	-	CASSPISVNTEAFF	TGTGCCAGCTCACCTATCTCGGTGAACACTGAAGCTTTCTTT
TRBD1	TRBV6-6	TRBJ1-5	-	CASGQGRGRNQPQHF	TGTGCCAGCGGACAGGGTAGAGGGAGGAATCAGCCCCAGCATTTT
-	TRBV11-2	TRBJ1-2	-	CASSLGPYGYTF	TGTGCCAGCAGCTTGGGGCCCTATGGCTACACCTTC